This passage covers 29 T cell receptor beta chains from one sample sequenced in a study of cytomegalovirus exposure and HLA in healthy donors. 13 Jbeta primers and 60 Vbeta primers were used for the PCR. Clones were sequenced by immunoSEQ multiplex PCR, and TCRdb holds only the in-frame ones, with some missing. The table includes 130,000 or so clones, 70% to 75% detected once. Sequencing was performed on PBMCs. The receptor source for this set is a woman aged 40 to 55 in good health and CMV-seropositive.

This clone was observed a handful of times. The V call is TRBV19, the J call TRBJ2-3, with 9 positions matching TRBD2. The ends lost 5 bases at V and 1 base at J; junction bases unmatched: 4. The CDR3 has 15 amino acids. Germline V gene data show CDR1 as LNHDA and CDR2 as SQIVND (reference sequence). The CDR3 here is CASSVRTSGTDTQYF. The CDR3 DNA is TGTGCCAGTAGTGTGAGGACTAGCGGCACAGATACGCAGTATTTT.

V and J are TRBV4-1 and TRBJ1-5; D unclear. The germline CDR1 and CDR2 sequences are MGHRA and YSYEKL. This CDR3 is 15 amino acids long. V was pared by 2 bases and J by 5 bases, with 13 bases between. Written as DNA, the CDR3 is TGCGCCAGCAGCCAACTAGGTATACTCTATCAGCCCCAGCATTTT. It encodes CASSQLGILYQPQHF.

This clone was seen a handful of times. The genes are TRBV7-3 and TRBJ1-1, with 8 bases that match TRBD1. V gave up 1 base and J gave up 4 bases; unmatched junction bases: 5. The CDR3 contains 15 residues. Germline assignment: CDR1 SGHTA and CDR2 FQGTGA. The CDR3 DNA is TGTGCCAGCAGCTTAATGTCAGGGGGCGTCACTGAAGCTTTCTTT. This sequence encodes CASSLMSGGVTEAFF.

This clone was detected a few times. V and J are TRBV28 and TRBJ1-4, with 7 positions matching TRBD1. Germline lookup yields CDR1 MDHEN and CDR2 SYDVKM. V lost 5 bases, J lost 11 bases, and 8 bases stayed unmatched. This CDR3 is built from 13 residues. CDR3 sequence (DNA): TGTGCCAGCAGTATCTCGGGACAGCAGAAACTGTTTTTT. This gives the protein CASSISGQQKLFF.

V gene TRBV29-1 combines with J gene TRBJ1-5, with 7 bases matching TRBD1. There are 15 residues in the CDR3. The germline V gene has CDR1 SQVTM and CDR2 ANQGSEA. V was clipped by 3 bases and J by 5 bases; unmatched bases: 10. The CDR3 DNA reads TGCAGCGTTGATGATGTTAGGGACAGATATCAGCCCCAGCATTTT. This encodes CSVDDVRDRYQPQHF.

In this sample, this clone turned up a few times. This chain connects TRBV18 to TRBJ1-1; the D gene is possibly TRBD1 (6 bases). CDR1 and CDR2 from the germline V gene are KGHSH and LQKENI. Trimming removed 7 bases at V and 11 bases at J, with 20 bases between. The CDR3 sequence is 13 residues long. The CDR3 sequence: CASFATGRGYAFF. CDR3 DNA sequence: TGTGCCAGCTTCGCGACGGGTAGGGGGTATGCTTTCTTT.

This chain uses TRBV5-5 with TRBJ2-5, with 7 bases fitting TRBD1. The CDR3 runs 16 residues. Germline lookup yields CDR1 SGHKS and CDR2 YYEKEE (reference sequence). V lost 5 bases, J lost 1 base, and 11 bases stayed unmatched. CDR3 coding DNA: TGTGCCAGCAGGTATAACGACCGGGACAGCCAAGAGACCCAGTACTTC. This encodes CASRYNDRDSQETQYF.

The V gene is TRBV19, the J gene TRBJ2-1; 10 bases line up with TRBD1. Germline values: CDR1 LNHDA, CDR2 SQIVND (reference sequence). This CDR3 is 16 amino acids long. The junction had 7 bases not matched to a gene; V was cut back by 5 bases and J by 3 bases. CDR3 bases: TGTGCCAGTAGTTTCGGTGGGACAGGGGACTACAATGAGCAGTTCTTC. It is translated as CASSFGGTGDYNEQFF.

CDR3: CATMDRAVEKLFF. The CDR3 DNA reads as TGTGCCACCATGGACCGAGCGGTAGAAAAACTGTTTTTT. The rearrangement links TRBV19 to TRBJ1-4; no firm D call. The CDR3 is 13 amino acids. The germline V gene encodes CDR1 LNHDA and CDR2 SQIVND (reference sequence). V gave up 10 bases and J gave up 8 bases, with 17 bases separating them.

Concerning this clone itself: Other DNA sequences in the same sample also yield this CDR3. The CDR3 loop is CASSTSGSSYEQYF. For the CDR3, the DNA is TGTGCCAGTAGTACTAGCGGAAGCTCCTACGAGCAGTACTTC. This sequence joins TRBV19 and TRBJ2-7, with TRBD2 matching 7 bases. With V trimmed by 4 bases and J by 0 bases, 3 bases remained unmatched. Germline CDR1 reads LNHDA; CDR2 reads SQIVND (reference sequence). The CDR3 covers 14 residues.

This chain joins TRBV5-4 and TRBJ1-1; TRBD1 aligns across 10 bases. The J segment lost 5 bases and the V segment lost 5 bases, leaving 9 bases of the junction unmatched. Germline CDR1 and CDR2: SGHNT and YYREEE (reference sequence). There are 15 residues in the CDR3. The CDR3 loop reads CASRRGGTGETEAFF. CDR3 in DNA: TGTGCCAGCAGGAGAGGCGGGACAGGGGAAACTGAAGCTTTCTTT. Based on the CDR3 plus reference TRBV5-4 and TRBJ1-1, the full variable domain is ETGVTQSPTHLIKTRGQQVTLRCSSQSGHNTVSWYQQALGQGPQFIFQYYREEENGRGNFPPRFSGLQFPNYSSELNVNALELDDSALYLCASRRGGTGETEAFFGQGTRLTVV.

This clone came up a few times. V is TRBV19 and J is TRBJ2-7; D possibly corresponds to TRBD1 (6 bases). The V gene lost 4 bases and the J gene lost 2 bases, with 18 bases spanning the gap. Germline V gene lookup returns CDR1 LNHDA and CDR2 SQIVND (reference sequence). The CDR3 totals 16 residues. The CDR3 region is CASSTGETYRAYEQYF. The CDR3 coding sequence is TGTGCCAGTAGTACGGGCGAAACCTACAGGGCCTACGAGCAGTACTTC.

The V gene is TRBV4-3, the J gene TRBJ2-1; 10 nucleotides agree with TRBD1. The CDR3 length is 16 residues. V was pared by 1 base and J by 5 bases, with 5 bases of the junction left unmatched. Germline V gene data show CDR1 as LGHNA and CDR2 as YSLEER. The CDR3 protein is CASSQGGTGEDNEQFF. In DNA form, the CDR3 reads TGCGCCAGCAGCCAAGGAGGGACAGGGGAGGACAATGAGCAGTTCTTC.

The CDR3 loop is CASSLDSKAFF. The DNA for the CDR3 is TGTGCCAGCAGTCTTGACAGTAAAGCTTTCTTT. The chain uses TRBV28 and TRBJ1-1; weak D call: TRBD1 (5 bases). Trimming cost V 5 bases and J 9 bases, with 10 bases left between them. The CDR3 totals 11 residues. Germline lookup yields CDR1 MDHEN and CDR2 SYDVKM. The complete variable domain, with remaining parts taken from reference TRBV28 and TRBJ1-1, reads DVKVTQSSRYLVKRTGEKVFLECVQDMDHENMFWYRQDPGLGLRLIYFSYDVKMKEKGDIPEGYSVSREKKERFSLILESASTNQTSMYLCASSLDSKAFFGQGTRLTVV.

The sample holds a few counts of this clone. V is TRBV6-1 and J is TRBJ1-1; no clear D gene. Germline CDR1 MNHNS, CDR2 SASEGT. Trimming shortened V by 5 bases and J by 8 bases, and 9 bases separated the two germline ends. The CDR3 is 11 amino acids. CDR3 residues: CASSYGREAFF. The DNA for the CDR3 is TGTGCCAGCAGTTACGGGAGGGAAGCTTTCTTT.

There are a few counts of this clone. J is TRBJ2-7 and V is TRBV9; a weak D match, TRBD2 (6 bases). This CDR3 is 15 amino acids long. In germline, CDR1 is SGDLS, CDR2 YYNGEE. Deletions cut 0 bases from V and 2 bases from J, with 12 bases between. This chain's CDR3 is CASSVGGAWAYEQYF. CDR3 nucleotide sequence: TGTGCCAGCAGCGTAGGCGGGGCTTGGGCCTACGAGCAGTACTTC.

V gene TRBV7-9 combines with J gene TRBJ2-1, with TRBD2 identical over 12 bases. The CDR3 is 19 residues long. The junction had 12 bases not matched to a gene; V was cut back by 5 bases and J by 1 base. Germline V gene lookup returns CDR1 SEHNR and CDR2 FQNEAQ (reference sequence). The DNA of the CDR3 is TGTGCCAGCAGCCCACGACTAGCGGGAGCTACCTTTTCCTACAATGAGCAGTTCTTC. Translation gives CASSPRLAGATFSYNEQFF. The complete variable domain, with remaining parts taken from reference TRBV7-9 and TRBJ2-1, reads DTGVSQNPRHKITKRGQNVTFRCDPISEHNRLYWYRQTLGQGPEFLTYFQNEAQLEKSRLLSDRFSAERPKGSFSTLEIQRTEQGDSAMYLCASSPRLAGATFSYNEQFFGPGTRLTVL.

The V and J genes are TRBV6-1 and TRBJ1-4, with 7 bases identical to TRBD1. This CDR3 has 15 amino acids. V trimming: 2 bases; J trimming: 8 bases; junction bases outside the gene matches: 8. CDR1 is MNHNS, CDR2 SASEGT, per germline. This CDR3 reads CASSESAGGWEKLFF. The CDR3, as DNA: TGTGCCAGCAGTGAATCGGCAGGGGGTTGGGAAAAACTGTTTTTT.

The rearrangement uses TRBV30 and TRBJ1-1, with D perhaps matching TRBD1 (5 bases). The ends were cut back, 1 base at V and 6 bases at J, with 9 bases in the middle. The CDR3 contains 12 residues. Germline V lookup: CDR1 GTSNPN, CDR2 SVGIG (reference sequence). In DNA, the CDR3 is TGTGCCTGGAGTGGGGGCAGGGCTGAAGCTTTCTTT. Its translation: CAWSGGRAEAFF. Full variable domain (missing parts from reference TRBV30 and TRBJ1-1): SQTIHQWPATLVQPVGSPLSLECTVEGTSNPNLYWYRQAAGRGLQLLFYSVGIGQISSEVPQNLSASRPQDRQFILSSKKLLLSDSGFYLCAWSGGRAEAFFGQGTRLTVV.

V usage is TRBV5-1 and J usage is TRBJ2-5; 8 nucleotides agree with TRBD1. CDR1 is SGHRS and CDR2 is YFSETQ in the germline V gene. The V and J ends lost 4 bases and 5 bases, in that order; junction bases with no gene match: 7. This CDR3 contains 14 residues. Written as DNA, the CDR3 is TGCGCCAGCAGCGACGGACAGGGCTCGGAGACCCAGTACTTC. Its translation is CASSDGQGSETQYF.

This clone showed up many times. The V and J genes are TRBV4-3 and TRBJ1-1; TRBD1 aligns across 7 bases. The V gene end was trimmed by 2 bases and the J gene end by 6 bases; junction bases not matched to a gene: 9. The germline CDR1 and CDR2 sequences are LGHNA and YSLEER. The CDR3 totals 15 residues. CDR3 in DNA: TGCGCCAGCAGCCAACTACAGGGGATCGCGGCTGAAGCTTTCTTT. This translates into CASSQLQGIAAEAFF.

The gene calls are TRBV7-2 and TRBJ1-2, with 9 bases identical to TRBD1. After removal of 1 base from V and 7 bases from J, the junction contained 1 base not matched to a gene. The CDR3 contains 13 residues. In germline, CDR1 is SGHTA, CDR2 FQGNSA. The CDR3 DNA reads TGTGCCAGCAGCTTAGGGACAGGGGTTGGCTACACCTTC. Residues: CASSLGTGVGYTF.

The chain recombines TRBV28 with TRBJ2-3; perhaps TRBD2 as D (5 bases). Germline lookup yields CDR1 MDHEN and CDR2 SYDVKM. The CDR3 loop spans 13 amino acids. CDR3 protein: CAFAGTSTDTQYF. As DNA, the CDR3 is TGTGCGTTCGCGGGTACTAGCACAGATACGCAGTATTTT.

The chain has TRBV27 and TRBJ2-5; 9 bases agree with TRBD2. The J call is doubtful: the DNA matches TRBJ2-7 better. The CDR3 spans 16 residues. Germline V gives CDR1 MNHEY, CDR2 SMNVEV (reference sequence). For the CDR3, the DNA is TGTGCCAGCAGTCCCGTTCGAGCGGGAGGTTCCTACGAGCAGTACTTC. Amino acid sequence: CASSPVRAGGSYEQYF.

The chain links TRBV7-2 to TRBJ2-3, with D maybe TRBD2 (5 bases). Germline V gene sequence: CDR1 SGHTA, CDR2 FQGNSA. The CDR3 loop spans 15 amino acids. Trimming stripped 0 bases from V and 2 bases from J, with 9 bases between. This CDR3 is CASSLAGVSTDTQYF. Written as DNA, the CDR3 is TGTGCCAGCAGCTTAGCGGGAGTCTCCACAGATACGCAGTATTTT.

V and J are TRBV9 and TRBJ2-7, with 7 positions matching TRBD1. Germline-derived CDR1 and CDR2 are SGDLS and YYNGEE. This CDR3 contains 13 residues. J was trimmed by 9 bases and V by 3 bases; bases with no gene match: 9. The CDR3 sequence: CASSGRQGAGQYF. CDR3 nucleotide sequence: TGTGCCAGCAGCGGTAGACAGGGCGCCGGGCAGTACTTC.

The chain couples TRBV5-1 to TRBJ1-4; the match to TRBD1 covers 7 bases. CDR1 is SGHRS, CDR2 YFSETQ, per germline. The CDR3 has 13 residues. The V and J ends lost 6 bases and 6 bases, in that order; junction bases with no gene match: 5. Written as DNA, the CDR3 is TGCGCCAGCACGAGGGGGCCGGATGAAAAACTGTTTTTT. Translating gives CASTRGPDEKLFF.

V and J are TRBV7-2 and TRBJ1-1; tentatively, D is TRBD1 (5 bases). With 6 bases removed from V and 4 bases from J, the gap between germline ends came to 18 bases. The CDR3 has 15 amino acids. Looked up from germline, CDR1 is SGHTA and CDR2 is FQGNSA. The CDR3 DNA reads as TGTGCCAGCAGGGGCGGGGGGGGATGGGCCACTGAAGCTTTCTTT. This gives the protein CASRGGGGWATEAFF.

The chain joins TRBV7-6 to TRBJ2-7; D is possibly TRBD2 (6 bases). CDR1 is SGHVS and CDR2 is FNYEAQ in the germline V gene. The CDR3 has 14 residues. The germline V and J ends were trimmed by 0 bases and 6 bases, with 12 bases remaining between them. The chain's CDR3 is CASSLAGSPSEQYF. DNA of the CDR3: TGTGCCAGCAGCTTAGCCGGGAGTCCGAGCGAGCAGTACTTC.